This entry lists 24 T cell receptor beta chains sequenced from one sample in a study of blood T cell repertoires in COVID-19. Clones were sequenced by immunoSEQ multiplex PCR, and TCRdb holds only the in-frame ones, with some missing. The sample holds around 200,000 clones, around 85% seen once. The sample taken for sequencing was PBMCs or T cells enriched from blood (not recorded which). The receptors stem from a man between 35 and 55 years old who had recovered from COVID-19.

V and J are TRBV11-2 and TRBJ2-3; D not certain. The ends were cut back, 5 bases at V and 2 bases at J, with 14 bases in the middle. Germline CDR1 and CDR2: SGHAT and FQNNGV. The CDR3 loop spans 15 amino acids. Here the CDR3 DNA reads TGTGCCAGCAGCCCGTCCGGTCCCATCACAGATACGCAGTATTTT. The encoded protein is CASSPSGPITDTQYF.

The J gene is TRBJ1-1, the V gene TRBV19; the match to TRBD1 covers 7 bases. V lost 4 bases to trimming and J lost 1 base; unmatched junction nucleotides: 3. From germline, CDR1 is LNHDA and CDR2 SQIVND (reference sequence). This CDR3 has 14 amino acids. The DNA for the CDR3 is TGTGCCAGTAGTAAGGGACAGAAGAACACTGAAGCTTTCTTT. This gives the protein CASSKGQKNTEAFF.

The chain is built from TRBV9 and TRBJ1-1; D is ambiguous. CDR1 is SGDLS, CDR2 YYNGEE, per germline. The CDR3 is 14 residues long. V lost 0 bases to trimming and J lost 0 bases, with 6 bases between them. CDR3 loop: CASSVGAMNTEAFF. CDR3 in DNA: TGTGCCAGCAGCGTAGGAGCCATGAACACTGAAGCTTTCTTT.

This clone came up a few times. This chain links TRBV7-3 with TRBJ1-6; no clear D. Trimming left V 0 bases short and J 5 bases short, with 5 bases between. The germline V gene has CDR1 SGHTA and CDR2 FQGTGA. This CDR3 is built from 14 residues. Here the CDR3 reads CASSLTADNSPLHF. DNA for the CDR3: TGTGCCAGCAGCTTAACGGCTGATAATTCACCCCTCCACTTT.

The gene calls are TRBV7-2 and TRBJ1-5; tentatively, D is TRBD1 (5 bases). Per germline, CDR1 SGHTA and CDR2 FQGNSA. With 2 bases removed from V and 7 bases from J, the gap between germline ends came to 12 bases. The CDR3 extends over 14 amino acids. The CDR3 region has the DNA TGTGCCAGCAGCTTACGAGGTCAGGGCCAGCCCCAGCATTTT. Translated, it gives CASSLRGQGQPQHF.

The rearrangement joins TRBV19 to TRBJ2-1, with 10 bases that match TRBD2. The CDR3 is 18 amino acids. Germline V gene data show CDR1 as LNHDA and CDR2 as SQIVND (reference sequence). V lost 1 base to trimming and J lost 8 bases; unmatched junction nucleotides: 14. The CDR3, as DNA: TGTGCCAGTAGTATAGTGGCTAGCGGGGGCCTCGCGGTGGATGAGCAGTTCTTC. Translation gives CASSIVASGGLAVDEQFF. The whole variable domain, filled in from reference TRBV19 and TRBJ2-1, reads DGGITQSPKYLFRKEGQNVTLSCEQNLNHDAMYWYRQDPGQGLRLIYYSQIVNDFQKGDIAEGYSVSREKKESFPLTVTSAQKNPTAFYLCASSIVASGGLAVDEQFFGPGTRLTVL.

The chain combines TRBV30 with TRBJ2-7; TRBD2 agrees at 8 bases. The CDR3 runs to 13 residues. The junction had 7 bases not matched to a gene; V was cut back by 7 bases and J by 2 bases. Germline V gene sequence: CDR1 GTSNPN, CDR2 SVGIG (reference sequence). CDR3 sequence: CAFQREPPYEQYF. The CDR3 DNA sequence: TGTGCCTTCCAGCGGGAGCCCCCCTACGAGCAGTACTTC.

The rearrangement uses TRBV3-1 (or the pseudogene TRBV3-2) and TRBJ2-7, with D uncertain. In germline, CDR1 is LGHDT, CDR2 YNNKEL (reference sequence). Trimming stripped 2 bases from V and 0 bases from J, with 11 bases between. CDR3 length equals 15 residues. The CDR3 DNA reads TGTGCCAGCAGCCAACATGCTAAAAGCTCCTACGAGCAGTACTTC. Amino acids: CASSQHAKSSYEQYF.

This clone was counted a single time. The chain joins TRBV11-2 to TRBJ1-2; 8 nucleotides align to TRBD1. Germline lookup yields CDR1 SGHAT and CDR2 FQNNGV. This CDR3 spans 14 amino acids. V shed 5 bases, J shed 3 bases, and the junction held 5 bases outside the gene matches. The chain's CDR3 is CASSPNRGYYGYTF. The CDR3, as DNA: TGTGCCAGCAGCCCTAACAGGGGGTACTATGGCTACACCTTC.

CDR3 in amino acids: CSVEDPGRVIYGYTF. The CDR3 DNA reads TGCAGCGTTGAAGATCCTGGCAGGGTGATCTATGGCTACACCTTC. The chain is built from TRBV29-1 and TRBJ1-2; D is possibly TRBD1 (5 bases). The CDR3 sequence is 15 residues long. The V end was cut by 0 bases, the J end by 4 bases, with 15 bases between. The germline gives CDR1 SQVTM, CDR2 ANQGSEA.

The CDR3 bases are TGTGCCAGCACCCCCGCGGGGTTCGGCTACGAGCAGTACTTC. Protein product: CASTPAGFGYEQYF. The chain links TRBV7-2 to TRBJ2-7, with D possibly matching TRBD2 (6 bases). The CDR3 length is 14 residues. The ends were cut back, 7 bases at V and 3 bases at J, with 16 bases in the middle. The germline CDR1 and CDR2 sequences are SGHTA and FQGNSA.

This chain links TRBV30 with TRBJ2-2, with D perhaps TRBD2 (5 bases). The CDR3 spans 15 residues. Germline values: CDR1 GTSNPN, CDR2 SVGIG (reference sequence). Trimming left V 4 bases short and J 0 bases short, with 12 bases between. CDR3 nucleotide sequence: TGTGCCTGGAAAGCCGGAGGTGCGAACACCGGGGAGCTGTTTTTT. Residues: CAWKAGGANTGELFF. Supplemented by reference TRBV30 and TRBJ2-2, the full variable domain reads SQTIHQWPATLVQPVGSPLSLECTVEGTSNPNLYWYRQAAGRGLQLLFYSVGIGQISSEVPQNLSASRPQDRQFILSSKKLLLSDSGFYLCAWKAGGANTGELFFGEGSRLTVL.

The rearrangement joins TRBV9 to TRBJ2-3, with TRBD1 identical over 9 bases. Germline trimming cut 0 bases from V and 3 bases from J; bases unmatched to any gene: 2. The germline CDR1 and CDR2 sequences are SGDLS and YYNGEE. There are 15 residues in the CDR3. The CDR3 region has the DNA TGTGCCAGCAGCGTAGAAGACAGGGGGACAGATACGCAGTATTTT. It specifies CASSVEDRGTDTQYF.

This clone was detected only once. The gene calls are TRBV10-3 and TRBJ2-7, with D perhaps TRBD1 (7 bases). Germline V gene sequence: CDR1 ENHRY, CDR2 SYGVKD. The CDR3 is made up of 14 amino acids. Trimming took off 5 bases at V and 2 bases at J, with 13 bases between the two ends. For the CDR3, the DNA is TGTGCCATCAGTTCAGGGGGGAATCCCTACGAGCAGTACTTC. Residues: CAISSGGNPYEQYF.

The chain employs TRBV3-1 (or the pseudogene TRBV3-2) and TRBJ2-7, with D maybe TRBD2 (5 bases). Trimming cost V 0 bases and J 9 bases, with 6 bases left between them. The germline V gene has CDR1 LGHDT and CDR2 YNNKEL (reference sequence). There are 11 residues in the CDR3. CDR3 sequence reads: CASSQEGRQYF. CDR3 nucleotides: TGTGCCAGCAGCCAAGAAGGGAGGCAGTACTTC.

This chain uses TRBV6-5 with TRBJ1-2; 7 positions agree with TRBD1. The germline V gene encodes CDR1 MNHEY and CDR2 SVGAGI. CDR3 length equals 13 residues. The J segment lost 6 bases and the V segment lost 5 bases, leaving 6 bases of the junction unmatched. The CDR3 nucleotides read TGTGCCAGCAGTCTACAGGGGAAGGATGGCTACACCTTC. Translating it yields CASSLQGKDGYTF.

This chain links TRBV27 with TRBJ1-1, with a weak D call TRBD1 (6 bases). This CDR3 contains 14 residues. V dropped 8 bases and J dropped 7 bases, with 20 bases sitting between them. CDR1 is MNHEY, CDR2 SMNVEV, per germline (reference sequence). CDR3 nucleotides: TGTGCCAGCTCTACACAGGGCCCCGGCGGTGAAGCTTTCTTT. Protein product: CASSTQGPGGEAFF.

This clone was counted only a few times. This sequence joins TRBV28 and TRBJ2-7, with 10 bases fitting TRBD1. CDR1 is MDHEN, CDR2 SYDVKM, per germline. The CDR3 sequence is 14 residues long. The junction had 4 bases not matched to a gene; V was cut back by 4 bases and J by 4 bases. The CDR3 spells CASSWDRGIYEQYF. In nucleotides, the CDR3 is TGTGCCAGCAGTTGGGACAGGGGAATATACGAGCAGTACTTC.

The gene calls are TRBV25-1 and TRBJ1-2; D is unclear. Germline V CDR1 and CDR2: MGHDK, SYGVNS. V was shortened by 8 bases and J by 2 bases, with 12 bases between the two germline ends. The length of the CDR3 is 13 residues. This chain's CDR3 is CASAHDGNYGYTF. CDR3 nucleotide sequence: TGTGCCAGCGCCCACGACGGGAACTATGGCTACACCTTC.

The count of this clone is one. J is TRBJ2-7 and V is TRBV29-1, with D perhaps matching TRBD2 (5 bases). This CDR3 comprises 14 residues. V dropped 0 bases and J dropped 2 bases, with 11 bases sitting between them. The V gene's germline CDR1 is SQVTM and CDR2 ANQGSEA. The chain's CDR3 is CSVEDSGSPYEQYF. CDR3 nucleotides: TGCAGCGTTGAAGATTCGGGGTCACCCTACGAGCAGTACTTC.

V is TRBV2 and J is TRBJ1-2; D is unresolved. Per germline, CDR1 SNHLY and CDR2 FYNNEI. The CDR3 covers 14 residues. V was cut by 3 bases and J by 2 bases, with 10 bases left in between. The CDR3 reads CASSEWQANYGYTF. DNA of the CDR3: TGTGCCAGCAGTGAGTGGCAGGCAAACTATGGCTACACCTTC. Based on the CDR3 plus reference TRBV2 and TRBJ1-2, the full variable domain is EPEVTQTPSHQVTQMGQEVILRCVPISNHLYFYWYRQILGQKVEFLVSFYNNEISEKSEIFDDQFSVERPDGSNFTLKIRSTKLEDSAMYFCASSEWQANYGYTFGSGTRLTVV.

V gene TRBV11-2 combines with J gene TRBJ2-7; possible D gene TRBD1, 5 bases. Germline CDR1 and CDR2: SGHAT and FQNNGV. The CDR3 spans 14 residues. With 4 bases removed from V and 2 bases from J, the gap between germline ends came to 12 bases. Here the CDR3 reads CASSSTVNPYEQYF. The CDR3 DNA reads TGTGCCAGCAGCTCGACAGTGAATCCCTACGAGCAGTACTTC.

This clone was seen a few times. The V call is TRBV20-1, the J call TRBJ2-1; D call uncertain. V gave up 0 bases and J gave up 9 bases, with 6 bases separating them. CDR3 length: 11 amino acids. Per germline, CDR1 DFQATT and CDR2 SNEGSKA (reference sequence). The CDR3, as DNA: TGCAGTGCTAGAGATTGGCCTGAGCAGTTCTTC. Its translation: CSARDWPEQFF.

V gene TRBV4-1 combines with J gene TRBJ2-1; 12 bases align to TRBD2. The J segment lost 6 bases and the V segment lost 2 bases, leaving 2 bases of the junction unmatched. CDR1 and CDR2 (germline): MGHRA, YSYEKL. The CDR3 consists of 15 residues. The CDR3 reads CASSQLTSGSNEQFF. The CDR3 DNA follows: TGCGCCAGCAGCCAACTGACTAGCGGGAGCAATGAGCAGTTCTTC.